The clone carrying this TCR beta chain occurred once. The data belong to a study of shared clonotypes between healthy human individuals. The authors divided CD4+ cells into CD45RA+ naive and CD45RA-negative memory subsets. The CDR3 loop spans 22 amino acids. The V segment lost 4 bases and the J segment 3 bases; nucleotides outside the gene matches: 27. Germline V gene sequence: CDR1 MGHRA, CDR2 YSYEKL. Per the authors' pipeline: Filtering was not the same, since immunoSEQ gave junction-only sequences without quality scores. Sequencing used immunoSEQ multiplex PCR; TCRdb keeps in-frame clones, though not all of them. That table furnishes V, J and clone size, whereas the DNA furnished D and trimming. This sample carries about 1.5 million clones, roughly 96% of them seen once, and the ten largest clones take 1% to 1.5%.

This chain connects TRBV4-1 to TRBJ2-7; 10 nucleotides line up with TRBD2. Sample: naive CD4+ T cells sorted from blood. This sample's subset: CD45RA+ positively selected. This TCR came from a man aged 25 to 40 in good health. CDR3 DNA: TGCGCCAGCAGCCCCCTTACCGATCCCTGGGACAGCCTAGCGGGAGAACGCTACGAGCAGTACTTC. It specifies CASSPLTDPWDSLAGERYEQYF.